This TCR beta chain was found in a study of shared clonotypes between healthy human individuals. Looked up from germline, CDR1 is MNHNS and CDR2 is SASEGT. This CDR3 has 15 residues. Trimming removed 1 base at V and 2 bases at J, with 9 bases between. This was a deep-level run. Profiled with immunoSEQ multiplex PCR; TCRdb holds only in-frame clones, not every one. The profile shows hundreds of thousands of clones, approximately 95% of them singletons. The naive CD8 fraction comprised CD45RO-negative cells positively selected for CCR7 and excluded terminally differentiated effector memory CD45RA+ cells. The donors, healthy adults who were HIV-negative, had experienced no recent acute infections or vaccinations.

The sample taken for sequencing was naive CD8+ T cells sorted from blood. This sequence joins TRBV6-1 and TRBJ1-3; D gene unclear. The TCR originated in a woman aged 25 to 45 in good health. CDR3 residues: CASSEGERAGNTIYF. The CDR3 bases are TGTGCCAGCAGTGAAGGGGAGAGGGCTGGAAACACCATATATTTT.